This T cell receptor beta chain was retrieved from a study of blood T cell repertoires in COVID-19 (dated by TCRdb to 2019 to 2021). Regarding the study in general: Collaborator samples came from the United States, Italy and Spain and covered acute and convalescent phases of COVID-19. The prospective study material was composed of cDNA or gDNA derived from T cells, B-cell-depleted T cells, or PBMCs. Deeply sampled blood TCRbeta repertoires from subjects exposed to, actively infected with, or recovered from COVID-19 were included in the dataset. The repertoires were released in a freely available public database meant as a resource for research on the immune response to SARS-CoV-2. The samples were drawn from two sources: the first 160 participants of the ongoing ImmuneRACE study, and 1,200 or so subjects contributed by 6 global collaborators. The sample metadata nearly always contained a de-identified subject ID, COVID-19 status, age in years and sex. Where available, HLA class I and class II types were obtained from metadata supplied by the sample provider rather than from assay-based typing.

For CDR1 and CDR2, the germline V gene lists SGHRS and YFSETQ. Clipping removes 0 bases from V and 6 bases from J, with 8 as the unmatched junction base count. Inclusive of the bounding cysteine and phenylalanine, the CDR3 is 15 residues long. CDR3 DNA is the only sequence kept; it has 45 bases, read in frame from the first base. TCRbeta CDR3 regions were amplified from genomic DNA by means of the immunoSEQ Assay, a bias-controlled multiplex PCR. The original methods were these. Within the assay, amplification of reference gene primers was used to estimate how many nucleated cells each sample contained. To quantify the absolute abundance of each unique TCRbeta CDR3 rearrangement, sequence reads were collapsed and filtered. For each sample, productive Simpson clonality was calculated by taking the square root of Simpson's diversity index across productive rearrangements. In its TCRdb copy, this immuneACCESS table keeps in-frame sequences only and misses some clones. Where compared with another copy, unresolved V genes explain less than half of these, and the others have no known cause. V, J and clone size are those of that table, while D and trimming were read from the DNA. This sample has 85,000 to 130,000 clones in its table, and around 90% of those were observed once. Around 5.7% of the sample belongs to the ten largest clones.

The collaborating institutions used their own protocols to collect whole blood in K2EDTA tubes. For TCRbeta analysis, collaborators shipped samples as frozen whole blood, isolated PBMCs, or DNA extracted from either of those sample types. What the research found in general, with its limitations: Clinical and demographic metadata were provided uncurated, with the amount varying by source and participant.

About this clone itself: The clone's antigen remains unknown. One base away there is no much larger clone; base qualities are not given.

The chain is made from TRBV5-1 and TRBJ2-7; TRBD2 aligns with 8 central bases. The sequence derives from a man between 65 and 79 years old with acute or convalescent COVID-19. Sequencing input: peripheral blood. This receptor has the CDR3 CASSLAGGAGLEQYF. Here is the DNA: TGCGCCAGCAGCTTGGCCGGGGGGGCCGGACTCGAGCAGTACTTC.